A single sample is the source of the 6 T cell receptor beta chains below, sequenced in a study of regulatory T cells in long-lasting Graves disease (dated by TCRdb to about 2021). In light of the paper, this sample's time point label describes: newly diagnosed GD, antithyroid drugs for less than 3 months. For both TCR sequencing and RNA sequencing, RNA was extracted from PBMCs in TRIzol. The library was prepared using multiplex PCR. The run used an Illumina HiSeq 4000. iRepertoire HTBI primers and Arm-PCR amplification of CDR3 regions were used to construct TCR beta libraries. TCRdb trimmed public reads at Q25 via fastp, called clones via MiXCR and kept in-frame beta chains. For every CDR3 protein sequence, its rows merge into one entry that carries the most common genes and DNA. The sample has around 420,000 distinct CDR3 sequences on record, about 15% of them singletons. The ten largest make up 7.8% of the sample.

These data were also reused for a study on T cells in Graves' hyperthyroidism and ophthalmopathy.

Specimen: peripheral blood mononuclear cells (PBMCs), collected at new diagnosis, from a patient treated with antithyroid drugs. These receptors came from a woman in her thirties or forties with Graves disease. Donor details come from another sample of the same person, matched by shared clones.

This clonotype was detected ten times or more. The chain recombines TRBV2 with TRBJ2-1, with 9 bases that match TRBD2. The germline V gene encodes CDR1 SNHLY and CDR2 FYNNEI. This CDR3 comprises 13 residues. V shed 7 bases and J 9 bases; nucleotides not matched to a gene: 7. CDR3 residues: CASKGLASGEQFF. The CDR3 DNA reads TGTGCCAGCAAGGGACTAGCAAGCGGTGAGCAGTTCTTC.

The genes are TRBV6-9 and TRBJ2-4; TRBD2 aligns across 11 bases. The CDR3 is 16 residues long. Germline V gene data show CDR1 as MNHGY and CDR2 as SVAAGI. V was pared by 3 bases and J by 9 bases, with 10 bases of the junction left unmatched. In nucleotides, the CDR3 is TGTGCCAGCAGTTACTCCCCTAGCGGGAGGCAGGGCATTCAGTACTTC. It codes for CASSYSPSGRQGIQYF.

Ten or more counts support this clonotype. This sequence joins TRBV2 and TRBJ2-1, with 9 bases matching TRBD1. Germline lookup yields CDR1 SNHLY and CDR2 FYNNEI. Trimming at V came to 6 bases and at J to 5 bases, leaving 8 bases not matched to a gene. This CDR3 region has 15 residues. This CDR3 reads CASRPGQGRDNEQFF. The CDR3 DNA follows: TGTGCCAGCAGACCCGGACAGGGGAGGGACAATGAGCAGTTCTTC.

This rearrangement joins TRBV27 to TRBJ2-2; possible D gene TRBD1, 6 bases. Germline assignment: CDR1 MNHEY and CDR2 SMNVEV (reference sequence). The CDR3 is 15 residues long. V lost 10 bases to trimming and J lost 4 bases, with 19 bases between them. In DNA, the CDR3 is TGTGCCACTTACATATCAGGGGCGAGCACCGGGGAGCTGTTTTTT. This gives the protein CATYISGASTGELFF.

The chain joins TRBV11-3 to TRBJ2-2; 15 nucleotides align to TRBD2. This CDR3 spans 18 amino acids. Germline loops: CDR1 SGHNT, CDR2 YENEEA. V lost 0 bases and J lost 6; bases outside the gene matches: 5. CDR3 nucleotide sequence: TGTGCCAGCAGCTTAGAATCTTGGACTAGCGGGAGGGCCGGGGAGCTGTTTTTT. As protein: CASSLESWTSGRAGELFF.

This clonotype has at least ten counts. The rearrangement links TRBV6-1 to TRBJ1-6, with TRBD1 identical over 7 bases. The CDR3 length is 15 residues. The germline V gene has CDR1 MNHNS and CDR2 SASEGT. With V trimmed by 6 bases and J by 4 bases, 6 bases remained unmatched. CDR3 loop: CASRTGTDYNSPLHF. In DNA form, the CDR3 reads TGTGCCAGCAGAACCGGGACAGATTATAATTCACCCCTCCACTTT.